The clone carrying this T cell receptor beta chain was counted between two and nine times. The antigen remains undetermined. Cells sorted by CD45RO/CCR7/CD25/CD127/CD95/CD27 comprised CD4+ naive, central memory, regulatory and stem cell-like memory cells. The data were taken from a study of beta chain features in type 1 diabetes. The study reverse transcribed the entire isolated RNA, so it sequenced expressed TCRB transcripts. Deep immunoSEQ sequencing covered naive, central memory and regulatory T cell samples. Clones were sequenced by immunoSEQ multiplex PCR, and TCRdb holds only the in-frame ones, with some missing. Here the sample spans about 330,000 clones, approximately 10% being singletons. V gave up 1 base and J gave up 10 bases, with 7 bases separating them. CDR3 length: 11 residues. Germline CDR1 LNHDA, CDR2 SQIVND (reference sequence). Broader study findings: Whether HLA type affects TCRB rearrangement stayed undetermined in the present work. VDJ junctions sequenced from type 1 diabetes patients showed fewer insertions and more deletions.

The receptor was isolated from a woman in her thirties in good health. Sample: naive CD4+ T cells from blood. The chain employs TRBV19 and TRBJ2-5; D is unclear. This CDR3 reads CASSIVGVQYF. CDR3 coding DNA: TGTGCCAGTAGTATAGTAGGAGTCCAGTACTTC.